A selection of T cell receptor beta chains follows, all from one sample in a study of OX40 agonist ivuxolimab in advanced cancers. Repertoires were generated with immunoSEQ multiplex PCR, while TCRdb's copy carries only in-frame clones and drops some. The table lists 90,000 to 95,000 clones, 84% of them singletons. The sample here was CD4+ or CD8+ T cells sorted from blood, taken in a trial of the OX40 agonist ivuxolimab. The origin of the receptors is an adult with an advanced solid tumor such as melanoma, head and neck, liver or kidney cancer. Each CDR3 is given with its conserved first and last residue. The order of the fields is J gene, V gene, CDR3 protein.

TRBJ2-2 | TRBV29-1 | CSVGAAGANTGELFF
TRBJ2-5 | TRBV5-1 | CASKQDETQYF
TRBJ2-2 | TRBV7-3 | CASSLNGWGDTGELFF
TRBJ2-3 | TRBV10-1 | CASSPDRVDTQYF
TRBJ2-2 | TRBV4-3 | CASSQETGLAGGPGIGELFF
TRBJ1-4 | TRBV21-1 | CASRYPHWGEKLFF
TRBJ2-1 | TRBV7-2 | CASSLSGADNEQFF
TRBJ2-7 | TRBV6-1 | CASSPRVYSYEQYF
TRBJ1-1 | TRBV2 | CASKGWAVATEAFF
TRBJ1-3 | TRBV5-1 | CASSSGTAGDTIYF
TRBJ1-2 | TRBV7-2 | CASRSIFRGDYGYTF
TRBJ1-1 | TRBV5-4 | CASRFQGNTEAFF
TRBJ1-2 | TRBV5-4 | CASRGQAMNGYTF
TRBJ2-3 | TRBV7-3 | CASSRRLGTDTQYF
TRBJ2-2 | TRBV7-2 | CASSRGAPETGELFF
TRBJ1-1 | TRBV6-1 | CASSELGYPEAFF
TRBJ1-5 | TRBV7-2 | CASSLAAGYSNQPQHF